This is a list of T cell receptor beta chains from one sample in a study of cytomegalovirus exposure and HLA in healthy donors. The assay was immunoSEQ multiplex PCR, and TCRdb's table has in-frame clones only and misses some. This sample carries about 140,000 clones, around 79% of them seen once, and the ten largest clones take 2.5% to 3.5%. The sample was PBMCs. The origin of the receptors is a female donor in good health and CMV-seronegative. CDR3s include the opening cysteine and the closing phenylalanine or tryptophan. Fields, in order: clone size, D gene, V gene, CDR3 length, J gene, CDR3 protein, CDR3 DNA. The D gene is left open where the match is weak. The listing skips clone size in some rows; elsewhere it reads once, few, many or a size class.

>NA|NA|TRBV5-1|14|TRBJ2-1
CASSLGDTYNEQFF
TGCGCCAGCAGCTTGGGGGACACCTACAATGAGCAGTTCTTC
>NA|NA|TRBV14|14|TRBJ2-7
CASSQVRQYGEQYF
TGTGCCAGCAGCCAAGTCCGACAGTATGGTGAGCAGTACTTC
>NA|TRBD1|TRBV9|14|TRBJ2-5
CASSIYGQGETQYF
TGTGCCAGCAGCATTTACGGACAGGGAGAGACCCAGTACTTC
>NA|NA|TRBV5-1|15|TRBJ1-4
CASRGELPKEEKLFF
TGCGCCAGCCGGGGGGAGTTACCAAAAGAGGAGAAACTGTTTTTT
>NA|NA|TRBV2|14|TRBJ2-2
CASRARENTGELFF
TGTGCCAGCAGGGCTCGTGAGAACACCGGGGAGCTGTTTTTT
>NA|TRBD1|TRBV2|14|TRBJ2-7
CASSEGTDAYEQYF
TGTGCCAGCAGTGAGGGGACAGACGCCTACGAGCAGTACTTC
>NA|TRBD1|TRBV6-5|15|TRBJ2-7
CASSYGTGGIDEQYF
TGTGCCAGCAGTTACGGGACAGGGGGAATTGACGAGCAGTACTTC
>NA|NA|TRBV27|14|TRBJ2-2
CASSLGGATGELFF
TGTGCCAGCAGTTTAGGGGGGGCTACCGGGGAGCTGTTTTTT
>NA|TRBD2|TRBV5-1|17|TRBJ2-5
CASSLVGTSGSGETQYF
TGCGCCAGCAGCTTGGTGGGCACTAGCGGGAGCGGGGAGACCCAGTACTTC
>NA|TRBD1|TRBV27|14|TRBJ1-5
CASRGTGGHQPQHF
TGTGCCAGCAGAGGGACAGGGGGCCATCAGCCCCAGCATTTT
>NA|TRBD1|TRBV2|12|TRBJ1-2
CASSLQGYGYTF
TGTGCCAGCAGTTTACAGGGGTATGGCTACACCTTC
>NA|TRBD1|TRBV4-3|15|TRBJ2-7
CASSQFGTGSYEQYF
TGCGCCAGCAGCCAATTCGGGACAGGCTCCTACGAGCAGTACTTC
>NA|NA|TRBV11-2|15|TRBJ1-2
CASSSPRDTLYGYTF
TGTGCCAGCAGTTCACCTCGGGACACCCTCTATGGCTACACCTTC
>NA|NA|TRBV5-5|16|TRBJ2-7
CASSSRPEEGPYEQYF
TGTGCCAGCAGCTCGAGGCCCGAGGAGGGCCCCTACGAGCAGTACTTC
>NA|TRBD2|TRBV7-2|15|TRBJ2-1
CASSLRLAGRNEQFF
TGTGCCAGCAGCTTGCGGCTAGCGGGGCGGAATGAGCAGTTCTTC
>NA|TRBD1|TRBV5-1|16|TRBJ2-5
CASSRNRGSSLETQYF
TGCGCCAGCAGCCGGAACAGGGGCTCCTCCCTAGAGACCCAGTACTTC
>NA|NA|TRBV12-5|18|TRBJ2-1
CASGLVPWGQISYNEQFF
TGTGCTAGTGGTTTGGTACCGTGGGGGCAGATCTCCTACAATGAGCAGTTCTTC
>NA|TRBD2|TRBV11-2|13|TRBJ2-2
CASRPSGHGELFF
TGTGCCAGCCGACCTAGCGGTCACGGGGAGCTGTTTTTT
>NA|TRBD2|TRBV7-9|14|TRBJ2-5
CASSYRPSGETQYF
TGTGCCAGCAGCTACCGACCTAGCGGGGAGACCCAGTACTTC
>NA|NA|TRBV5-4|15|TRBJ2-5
CASSRKGRGQETQYF
TGTGCCAGCAGTCGGAAAGGAAGGGGACAAGAGACCCAGTACTTC
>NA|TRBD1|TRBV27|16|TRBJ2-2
CASSFAGTGGVGELFF
TGTGCCAGCAGTTTTGCCGGGACAGGGGGCGTCGGGGAGCTGTTTTTT
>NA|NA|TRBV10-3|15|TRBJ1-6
CAIAPGRGGNSPLHF
TGTGCCATCGCCCCAGGGAGGGGTGGCAATTCACCCCTCCACTTT
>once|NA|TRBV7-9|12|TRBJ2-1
CASSRDYNEQFF
TGTGCCAGCAGTCGAGACTACAATGAGCAGTTCTTC
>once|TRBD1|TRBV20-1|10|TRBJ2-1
CSAQDRVEFF
TGCAGTGCTCAGGACAGGGTGGAGTTCTTC
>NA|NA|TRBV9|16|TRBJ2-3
CASSVGGQASTDTQYF
TGTGCCAGCAGCGTAGGGGGCCAGGCTAGCACAGATACGCAGTATTTT
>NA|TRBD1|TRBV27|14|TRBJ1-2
CASSNRGGNYGYTF
TGTGCCAGCAGCAACAGGGGGGGTAACTATGGCTACACCTTC
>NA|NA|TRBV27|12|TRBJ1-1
CASSLRGTEAFF
TGTGCCAGCAGTTTAAGGGGCACTGAAGCTTTCTTT
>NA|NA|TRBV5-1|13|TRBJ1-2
CASSLPGDHGYTF
TGCGCCAGCAGCTTGCCAGGGGATCATGGCTACACCTTC
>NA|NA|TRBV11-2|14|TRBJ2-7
CASSPGSISYEQYF
TGTGCCAGCAGCCCTGGGAGTATCTCCTACGAGCAGTACTTC
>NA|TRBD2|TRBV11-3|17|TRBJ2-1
CASSSRTSGRMGNEQFF
TGTGCCAGCAGCTCTCGGACTAGCGGAAGGATGGGGAATGAGCAGTTCTTC
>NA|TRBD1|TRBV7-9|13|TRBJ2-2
CASRGQWTGELFF
TGTGCCAGCAGGGGACAGTGGACCGGGGAGCTGTTTTTT
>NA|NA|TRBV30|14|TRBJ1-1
CAWSDPRGAGEAFF
TGTGCCTGGAGTGATCCCCGGGGGGCGGGTGAAGCTTTCTTT
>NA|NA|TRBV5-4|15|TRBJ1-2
CASSGSWTMAAGYTF
TGTGCCAGCAGCGGGTCGTGGACAATGGCCGCTGGCTACACCTTC
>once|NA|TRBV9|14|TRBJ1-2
CASTPSSGIYGYTF
TGTGCCAGCACCCCAAGCTCGGGTATCTATGGCTACACCTTC
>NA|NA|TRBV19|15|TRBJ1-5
CASSIGQFYNQPQHF
TGTGCCAGTAGTATAGGACAGTTCTATAATCAGCCCCAGCATTTT
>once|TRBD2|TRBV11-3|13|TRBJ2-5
CASTTLAQETQYF
TGTGCCAGCACCACACTAGCGCAGGAGACCCAGTACTTC
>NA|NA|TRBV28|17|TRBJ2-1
CASSSGLFSNSYNEQFF
TGTGCCAGCAGTTCCGGACTTTTTTCCAACTCCTACAATGAGCAGTTCTTC
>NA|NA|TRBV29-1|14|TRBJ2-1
CSVGSSSYGNEQFF
TGCAGCGTTGGGTCTAGCAGCTATGGGAATGAGCAGTTCTTC
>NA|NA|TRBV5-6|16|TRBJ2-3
CASSLGLSGLTDTQYF
TGTGCCAGCAGCTTGGGCCTGTCAGGGCTCACAGATACGCAGTATTTT
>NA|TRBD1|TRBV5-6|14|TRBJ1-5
CASSWGQGVMPQHF
TGTGCCAGCAGCTGGGGACAGGGAGTCATGCCCCAGCATTTT
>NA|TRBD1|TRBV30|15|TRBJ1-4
CAWSHRDRGGEKLFF
TGTGCCTGGAGCCACCGGGACAGGGGCGGTGAAAAACTGTTTTTT
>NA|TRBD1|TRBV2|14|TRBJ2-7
CASSDDRGRYEQYF
TGTGCCAGCAGTGACGACAGGGGGCGCTACGAGCAGTACTTC
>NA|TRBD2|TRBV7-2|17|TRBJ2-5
CASSLRDVGLAGETQYF
TGTGCCAGCAGCCTCCGTGACGTAGGACTAGCGGGAGAGACCCAGTACTTC
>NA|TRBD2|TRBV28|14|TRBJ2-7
CASSLSAGEYEQYF
TGTGCCAGCAGTCTCTCAGCGGGAGAATACGAGCAGTACTTC
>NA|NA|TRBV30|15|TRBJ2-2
CASPSGRTNTGELFF
TGTGCCTCCCCGAGCGGCAGAACGAACACCGGGGAGCTGTTTTTT
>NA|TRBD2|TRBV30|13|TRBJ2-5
CAWSRGLQETQYF
TGTGCCTGGAGTAGGGGACTACAAGAGACCCAGTACTTC
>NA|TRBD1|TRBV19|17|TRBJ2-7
CASSMGGWTGTSYEQYF
TGTGCCAGTAGTATGGGGGGATGGACAGGGACCTCCTACGAGCAGTACTTC
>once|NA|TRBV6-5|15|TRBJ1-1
CASRRTGSGNTEAFF
TGTGCCAGCAGGCGAACAGGGTCGGGGAACACTGAAGCTTTCTTT
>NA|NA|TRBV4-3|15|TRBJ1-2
CASSPPGGVSDGYTF
TGCGCCAGCAGCCCTCCTGGGGGGGTGAGCGATGGCTACACCTTC
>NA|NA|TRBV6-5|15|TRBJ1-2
CASSYSRRRLYGYTF
TGTGCCAGCAGTTACTCGAGGAGGAGACTCTATGGCTACACCTTC
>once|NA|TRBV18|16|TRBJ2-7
CASSPTRDLGTYEQYF
TGTGCCAGCTCACCGACTAGGGACCTTGGGACCTACGAGCAGTACTTC
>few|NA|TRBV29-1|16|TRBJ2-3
CSVLRTRTGGADTQYF
TGCAGCGTTCTAAGGACCCGGACAGGAGGGGCAGATACGCAGTATTTT